The present entry profiles one T cell receptor (beta chain) with its context. Its antigen is as yet unknown. Researchers ran the PCR with 60 Vbeta and 13 Jbeta primers. Repertoires were generated with immunoSEQ multiplex PCR, while TCRdb's copy carries only in-frame clones and drops some. The sample has around 200,000 clones, around 78% seen once. The data stem from a study of cytomegalovirus exposure and HLA in healthy donors. Findings of the study overall: It has been reported that TCR beta sequences accurately predicted the HLA-A and HLA-B alleles of most subjects. A reported reduction in N-insertions relative to the approximately 600-donor mean was seen in an Asian-associated ancestry cluster in a later analysis. HLA alleles showed associations with around 15,000 TCR beta sequences in a later analysis, at a 0.05 false discovery rate.

Per germline, CDR1 MNHNS and CDR2 SASEGT. J gave up 3 bases and V 6 bases, and 11 bases lay outside the gene matches. This CDR3 is built from 15 residues. This clonotype originated in a man aged 25 to 40 in good health and CMV-seronegative. This chain connects TRBV6-1 to TRBJ2-7; 7 bases fit TRBD2. The sequencing input was PBMCs. For the CDR3, the DNA is TGTGCCAGCAGACCTCCAGGGAGGGGTGGCTACGAGCAGTACTTC. Amino acids: CASRPPGRGGYEQYF.